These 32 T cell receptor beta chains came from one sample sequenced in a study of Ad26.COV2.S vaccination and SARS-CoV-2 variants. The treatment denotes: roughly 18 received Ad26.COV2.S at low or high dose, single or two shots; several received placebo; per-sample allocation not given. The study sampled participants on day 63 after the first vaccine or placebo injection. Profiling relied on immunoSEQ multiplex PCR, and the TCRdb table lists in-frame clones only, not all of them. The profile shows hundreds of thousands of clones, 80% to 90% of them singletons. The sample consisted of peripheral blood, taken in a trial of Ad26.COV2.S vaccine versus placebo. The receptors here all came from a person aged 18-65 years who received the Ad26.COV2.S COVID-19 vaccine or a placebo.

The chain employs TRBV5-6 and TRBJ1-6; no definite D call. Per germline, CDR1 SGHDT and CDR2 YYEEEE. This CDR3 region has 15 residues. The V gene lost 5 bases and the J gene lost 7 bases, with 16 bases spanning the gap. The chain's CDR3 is CASRLRGPTNSPLHF. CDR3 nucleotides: TGTGCCAGCAGACTGAGAGGACCGACCAATTCACCCCTCCACTTT.

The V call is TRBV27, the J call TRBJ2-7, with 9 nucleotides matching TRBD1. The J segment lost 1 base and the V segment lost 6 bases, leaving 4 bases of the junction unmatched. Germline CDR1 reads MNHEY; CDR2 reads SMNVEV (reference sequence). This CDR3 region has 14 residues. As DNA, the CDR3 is TGTGCCAGCAGAAACAGGGGGCAGTCCTACGAGCAGTACTTC. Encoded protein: CASRNRGQSYEQYF.

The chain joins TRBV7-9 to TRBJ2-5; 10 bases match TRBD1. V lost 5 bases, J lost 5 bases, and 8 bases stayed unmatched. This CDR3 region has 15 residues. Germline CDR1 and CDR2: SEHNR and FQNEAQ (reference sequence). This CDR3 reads CASSRRDRGGETQYF. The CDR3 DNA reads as TGTGCCAGCAGCCGCCGGGACAGGGGAGGGGAGACCCAGTACTTC.

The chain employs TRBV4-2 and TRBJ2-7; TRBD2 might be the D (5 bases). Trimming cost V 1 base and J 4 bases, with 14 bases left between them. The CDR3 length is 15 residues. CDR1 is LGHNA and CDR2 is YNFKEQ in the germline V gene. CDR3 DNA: TGTGCCAGCAGCCAAGCTGGGAGTTTCGAATACGAGCAGTACTTC. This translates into CASSQAGSFEYEQYF.

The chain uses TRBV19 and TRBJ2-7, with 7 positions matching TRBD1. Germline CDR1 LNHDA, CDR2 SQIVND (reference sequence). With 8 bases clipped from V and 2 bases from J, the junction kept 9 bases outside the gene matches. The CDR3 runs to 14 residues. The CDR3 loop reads CASSLQGKAYEQYF. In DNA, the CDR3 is TGTGCCAGTTCTTTACAGGGGAAAGCCTACGAGCAGTACTTC.

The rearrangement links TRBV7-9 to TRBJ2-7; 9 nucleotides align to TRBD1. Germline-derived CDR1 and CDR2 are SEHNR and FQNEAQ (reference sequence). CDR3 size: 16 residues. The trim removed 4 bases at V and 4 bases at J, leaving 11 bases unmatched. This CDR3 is CASSSTRDRARYEQYF. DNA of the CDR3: TGTGCCAGCAGCTCAACCCGGGACAGGGCGAGGTACGAGCAGTACTTC.

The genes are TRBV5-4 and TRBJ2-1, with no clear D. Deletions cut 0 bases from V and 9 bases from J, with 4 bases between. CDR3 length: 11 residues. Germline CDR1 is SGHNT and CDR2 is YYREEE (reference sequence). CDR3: CASSLGAEQFF. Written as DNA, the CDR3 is TGTGCCAGCAGCTTGGGCGCTGAGCAGTTCTTC.

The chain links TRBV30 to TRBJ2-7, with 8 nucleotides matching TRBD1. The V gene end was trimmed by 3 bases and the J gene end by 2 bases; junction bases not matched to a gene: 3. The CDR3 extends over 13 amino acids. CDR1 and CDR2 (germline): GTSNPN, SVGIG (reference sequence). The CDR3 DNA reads TGTGCCTGGAGAAAACAGGGGGCCTACGAGCAGTACTTC. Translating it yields CAWRKQGAYEQYF. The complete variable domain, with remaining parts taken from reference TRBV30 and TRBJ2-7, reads SQTIHQWPATLVQPVGSPLSLECTVEGTSNPNLYWYRQAAGRGLQLLFYSVGIGQISSEVPQNLSASRPQDRQFILSSKKLLLSDSGFYLCAWRKQGAYEQYFGPGTRLTVT.

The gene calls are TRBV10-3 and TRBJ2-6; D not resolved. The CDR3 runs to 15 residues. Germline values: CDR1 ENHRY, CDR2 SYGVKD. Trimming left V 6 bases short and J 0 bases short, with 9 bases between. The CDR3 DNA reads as TGTGCCATCAGCTATGCCAGCTCTGGGGCCAACGTCCTGACTTTC. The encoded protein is CAISYASSGANVLTF.

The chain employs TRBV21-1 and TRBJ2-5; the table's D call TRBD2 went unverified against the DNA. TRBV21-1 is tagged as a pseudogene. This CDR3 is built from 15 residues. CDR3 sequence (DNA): TGTGCCAGCGGAAGGAGGGCAGGGCGGTCAGAGACCCAGTACTTC. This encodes CASGRRAGRSETQYF.

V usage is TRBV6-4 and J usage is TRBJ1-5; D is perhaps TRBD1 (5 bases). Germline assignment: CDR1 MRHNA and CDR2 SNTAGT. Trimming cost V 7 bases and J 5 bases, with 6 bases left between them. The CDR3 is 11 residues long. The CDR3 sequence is CASKTDQPQHF. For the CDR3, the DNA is TGTGCCAGCAAGACAGATCAGCCCCAGCATTTT.

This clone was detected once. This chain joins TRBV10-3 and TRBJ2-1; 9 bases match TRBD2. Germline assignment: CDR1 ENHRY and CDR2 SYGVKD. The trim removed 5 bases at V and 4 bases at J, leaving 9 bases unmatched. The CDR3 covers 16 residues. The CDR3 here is CAISWAPSGTYNEQFF. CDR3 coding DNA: TGTGCCATCAGTTGGGCTCCTAGCGGGACATACAATGAGCAGTTCTTC.

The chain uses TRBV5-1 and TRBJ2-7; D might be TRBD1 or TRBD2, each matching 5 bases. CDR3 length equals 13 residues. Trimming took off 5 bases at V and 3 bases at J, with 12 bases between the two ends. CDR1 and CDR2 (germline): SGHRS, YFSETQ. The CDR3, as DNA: TGCGCCAGCAGTGAGGGACCTTACTACGAGCAGTACTTC. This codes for CASSEGPYYEQYF.

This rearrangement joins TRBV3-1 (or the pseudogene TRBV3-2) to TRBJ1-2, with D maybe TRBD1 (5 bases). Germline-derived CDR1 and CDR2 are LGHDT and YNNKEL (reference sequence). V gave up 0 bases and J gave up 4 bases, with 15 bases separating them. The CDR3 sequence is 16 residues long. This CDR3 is CASSQDPGRWGYGYTF. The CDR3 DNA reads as TGTGCCAGCAGCCAAGACCCGGGGCGGTGGGGCTATGGCTACACCTTC.

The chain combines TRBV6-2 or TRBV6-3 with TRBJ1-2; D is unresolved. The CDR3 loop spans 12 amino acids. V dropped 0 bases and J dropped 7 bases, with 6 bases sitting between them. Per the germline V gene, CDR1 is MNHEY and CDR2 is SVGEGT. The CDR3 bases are TGTGCCAGCAGTTACTCGAATGGTGGCTACACCTTC. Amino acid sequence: CASSYSNGGYTF.

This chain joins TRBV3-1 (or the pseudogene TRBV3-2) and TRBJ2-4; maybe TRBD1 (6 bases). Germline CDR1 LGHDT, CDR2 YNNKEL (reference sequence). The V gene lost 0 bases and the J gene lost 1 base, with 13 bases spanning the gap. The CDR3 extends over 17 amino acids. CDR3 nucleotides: TGTGCCAGCAGCCAAGAATGGCAGGGGTTCGCCAAAAACATTCAGTACTTC. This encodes CASSQEWQGFAKNIQYF.

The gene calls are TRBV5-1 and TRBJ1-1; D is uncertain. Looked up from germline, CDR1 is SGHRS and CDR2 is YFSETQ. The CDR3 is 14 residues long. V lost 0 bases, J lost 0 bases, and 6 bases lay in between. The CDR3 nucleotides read TGCGCCAGCAGCTTGGCCAGGATGAACACTGAAGCTTTCTTT. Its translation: CASSLARMNTEAFF.

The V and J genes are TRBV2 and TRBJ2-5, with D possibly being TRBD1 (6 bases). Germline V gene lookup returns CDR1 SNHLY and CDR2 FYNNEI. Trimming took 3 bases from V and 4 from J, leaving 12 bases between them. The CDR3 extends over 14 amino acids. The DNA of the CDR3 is TGTGCCAGCAGTGATATCCAGGGGCCAGAGACCCAGTACTTC. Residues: CASSDIQGPETQYF. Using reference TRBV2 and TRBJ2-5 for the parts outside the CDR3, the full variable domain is EPEVTQTPSHQVTQMGQEVILRCVPISNHLYFYWYRQILGQKVEFLVSFYNNEISEKSEIFDDQFSVERPDGSNFTLKIRSTKLEDSAMYFCASSDIQGPETQYFGPGTRLLVL.

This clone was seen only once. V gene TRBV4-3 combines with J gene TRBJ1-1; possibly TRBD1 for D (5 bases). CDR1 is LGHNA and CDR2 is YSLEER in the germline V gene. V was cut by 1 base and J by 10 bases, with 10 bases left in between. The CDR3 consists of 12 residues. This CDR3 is CASSQGDAGAFF. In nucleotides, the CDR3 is TGCGCCAGCAGCCAAGGGGACGCCGGAGCTTTCTTT.

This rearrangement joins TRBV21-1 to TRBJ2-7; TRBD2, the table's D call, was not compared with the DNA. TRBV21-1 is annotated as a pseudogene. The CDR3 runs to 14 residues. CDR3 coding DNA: TGTGCCAGCACCCGGGGTATCCTTACCTACGAGCAGTACTTC. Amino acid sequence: CASTRGILTYEQYF.

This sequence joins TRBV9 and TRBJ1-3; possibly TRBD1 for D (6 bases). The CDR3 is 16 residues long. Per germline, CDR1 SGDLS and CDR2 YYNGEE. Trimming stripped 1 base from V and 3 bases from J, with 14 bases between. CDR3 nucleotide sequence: TGTGCCAGCAGCGTAAATAGGGGGGCAGTTGGAAACACCATATATTTT. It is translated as CASSVNRGAVGNTIYF.

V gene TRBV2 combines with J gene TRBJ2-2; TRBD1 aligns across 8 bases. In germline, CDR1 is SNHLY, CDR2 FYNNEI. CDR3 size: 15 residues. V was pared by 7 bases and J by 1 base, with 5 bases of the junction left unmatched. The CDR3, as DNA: TGTGCCAGCACTGTGACAGGGGAGAACACCGGGGAGCTGTTTTTT. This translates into CASTVTGENTGELFF. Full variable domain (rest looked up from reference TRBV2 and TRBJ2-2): EPEVTQTPSHQVTQMGQEVILRCVPISNHLYFYWYRQILGQKVEFLVSFYNNEISEKSEIFDDQFSVERPDGSNFTLKIRSTKLEDSAMYFCASTVTGENTGELFFGEGSRLTVL.

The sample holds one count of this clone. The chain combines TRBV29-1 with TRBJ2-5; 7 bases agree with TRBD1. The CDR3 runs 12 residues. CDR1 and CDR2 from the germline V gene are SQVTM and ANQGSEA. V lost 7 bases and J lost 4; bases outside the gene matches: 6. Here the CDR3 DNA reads TGCAGCGGGGGACAGTCGGGAGAGACCCAGTACTTC. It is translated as CSGGQSGETQYF. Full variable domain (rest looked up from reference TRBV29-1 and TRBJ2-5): SAVISQKPSRDICQRGTSLTIQCQVDSQVTMMFWYRQQPGQSLTLIATANQGSEATYESGFVIDKFPISRPNLTFSTLTVSNMSPEDSSIYLCSGGQSGETQYFGPGTRLLVL.

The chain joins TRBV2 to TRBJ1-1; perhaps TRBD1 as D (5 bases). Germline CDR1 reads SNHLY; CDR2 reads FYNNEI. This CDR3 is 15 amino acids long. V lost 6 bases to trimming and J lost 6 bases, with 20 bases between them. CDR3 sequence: CASSPGRGAVAEAFF. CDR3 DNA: TGTGCCAGCAGCCCCGGGAGGGGCGCAGTGGCTGAAGCTTTCTTT.

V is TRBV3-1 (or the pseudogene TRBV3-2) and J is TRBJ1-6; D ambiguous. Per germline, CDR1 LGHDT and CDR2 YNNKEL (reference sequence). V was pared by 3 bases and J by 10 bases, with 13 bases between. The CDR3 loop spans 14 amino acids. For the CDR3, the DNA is TGTGCCAGCAGCCAGGCTCACGGTGGGTCACCCCTCCACTTT. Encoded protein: CASSQAHGGSPLHF.

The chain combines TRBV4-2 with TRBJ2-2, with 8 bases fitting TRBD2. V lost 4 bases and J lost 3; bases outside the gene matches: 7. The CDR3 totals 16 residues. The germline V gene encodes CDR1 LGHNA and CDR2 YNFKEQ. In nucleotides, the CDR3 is TGTGCCAGCAGCCCTGAGCGGGGGAGAGACACCGGGGAGCTGTTTTTT. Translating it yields CASSPERGRDTGELFF.

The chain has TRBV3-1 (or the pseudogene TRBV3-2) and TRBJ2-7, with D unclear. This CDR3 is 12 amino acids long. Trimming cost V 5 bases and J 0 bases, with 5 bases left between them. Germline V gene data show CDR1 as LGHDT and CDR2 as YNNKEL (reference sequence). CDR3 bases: TGTGCCAGCAGCGATGGCTCCTACGAGCAGTACTTC. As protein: CASSDGSYEQYF.

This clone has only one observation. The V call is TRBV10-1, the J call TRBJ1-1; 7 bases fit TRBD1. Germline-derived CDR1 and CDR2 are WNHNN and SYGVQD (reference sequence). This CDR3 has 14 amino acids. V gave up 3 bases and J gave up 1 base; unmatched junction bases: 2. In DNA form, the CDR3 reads TGCGCCAGCAGTGAAGAGGGGGCGAACACTGAAGCTTTCTTT. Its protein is CASSEEGANTEAFF.

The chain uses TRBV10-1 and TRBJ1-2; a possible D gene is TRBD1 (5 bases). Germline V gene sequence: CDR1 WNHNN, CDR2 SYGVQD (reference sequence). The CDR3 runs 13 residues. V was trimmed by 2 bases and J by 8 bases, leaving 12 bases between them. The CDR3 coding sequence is TGCGCCAGCAGTGAGGCCGGGACTTACGGCTACACCTTC. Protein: CASSEAGTYGYTF.

The CDR3 DNA sequence: TGTGCCTGGAGCGAAAACAGGGTTTCCAATGAGCAGTTCTTC. Amino acid sequence: CAWSENRVSNEQFF. The chain links TRBV30 to TRBJ2-1; weak D call: TRBD1 (6 bases). Trimming took 3 bases from V and 6 from J, leaving 15 bases between them. Germline CDR1 GTSNPN, CDR2 SVGIG (reference sequence). This CDR3 region has 14 residues. Full variable domain (missing parts from reference TRBV30 and TRBJ2-1): SQTIHQWPATLVQPVGSPLSLECTVEGTSNPNLYWYRQAAGRGLQLLFYSVGIGQISSEVPQNLSASRPQDRQFILSSKKLLLSDSGFYLCAWSENRVSNEQFFGPGTRLTVL.

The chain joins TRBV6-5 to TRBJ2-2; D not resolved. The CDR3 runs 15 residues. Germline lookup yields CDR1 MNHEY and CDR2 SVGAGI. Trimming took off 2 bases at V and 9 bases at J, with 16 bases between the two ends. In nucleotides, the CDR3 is TGTGCCAGCAGTTACACCAACGCCGAGTCTCGGGAGCTGTTTTTT. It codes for CASSYTNAESRELFF.

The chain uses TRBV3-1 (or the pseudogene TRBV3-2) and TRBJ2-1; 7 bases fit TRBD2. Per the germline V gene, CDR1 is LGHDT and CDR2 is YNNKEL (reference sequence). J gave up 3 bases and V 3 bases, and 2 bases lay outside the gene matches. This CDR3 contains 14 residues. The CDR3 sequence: CASSQGGNYNEQFF. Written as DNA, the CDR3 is TGTGCCAGCAGCCAGGGGGGGAACTACAATGAGCAGTTCTTC.